The rows below give T cell receptor beta chains drawn from one sample of a study of blood T cell repertoires in COVID-19. The assay was immunoSEQ multiplex PCR, and TCRdb's table has in-frame clones only and misses some. The table shows a few hundred thousand clones, with approximately 90% occurring only once. The sequenced material came from peripheral blood. These receptors all come from a man younger than 45 with acute or convalescent COVID-19. Both conserved end residues are part of each CDR3. The D gene is left open where the match is weak. Only some rows state a clone size, as once, few, many or a class for expanded clones.

J gene,V gene,D gene,clone size,CDR3 DNA,CDR3 protein
TRBJ1-3,TRBV30,-,-,TGTGCCTGGAGCCTCGGGACACCCGGCGACACCATATATTTT,CAWSLGTPGDTIYF
TRBJ1-1,TRBV19,TRBD1,-,TGTGCCAGTAGTTACCAGGGGGGGAACACTGAAGCTTTCTTT,CASSYQGGNTEAFF
TRBJ2-7,TRBV5-1,TRBD1,-,TGCGCCAGCAGCGCACCCGGGACAGGGGACTACGAGCAGTACTTC,CASSAPGTGDYEQYF
TRBJ2-3,TRBV30,TRBD1,-,TGTGCCTGGAGTGCGCCCCTTTTTTCGACAGGGTCGGATACGCAGTATTTT,CAWSAPLFSTGSDTQYF
TRBJ2-7,TRBV30,TRBD1,-,TGTGCCTCCACCGCTGTCGAGACAGGGGCCTCCTACGAGCAGTACTTC,CASTAVETGASYEQYF
TRBJ2-2,TRBV3-1/TRBV3-2,TRBD2,-,TGTGCCAGCAGCCATGATGCGGGGGGGGCTACCGGGGAGCTGTTTTTT,CASSHDAGGATGELFF
TRBJ2-5,TRBV6-1,TRBD2,-,TGTGCCAGCAGTGAAGGATGGAGCGGGGAGGAAGAGACCCAGTACTTC,CASSEGWSGEEETQYF
TRBJ2-5,TRBV3-1/TRBV3-2,-,-,TGTGCCAGCAGCCAAGTGGTGACAGCGAAAGAGACCCAGTACTTC,CASSQVVTAKETQYF
TRBJ1-1,TRBV19,TRBD1,-,TGTGCCAGTAGTAAGTCCGGGACAGGGGTCACTGAAGCTTTCTTT,CASSKSGTGVTEAFF
TRBJ1-6,TRBV11-2,TRBD1,-,TGTGCCAGCAGGCCGGACAGGGTCGGGTCACCCCTCCACTTT,CASRPDRVGSPLHF
TRBJ1-1,TRBV19,-,-,TGTGCCACAAATTGGGGGCTGGGCACTGAAGCTTTCTTT,CATNWGLGTEAFF
TRBJ2-3,TRBV7-9,-,-,TGTGCCAGCAGCTTGGGGGCGGATACGCAGTATTTT,CASSLGADTQYF
TRBJ2-2,TRBV6-2/TRBV6-3,-,-,TGTGCCAGCAGTTACTCCCGGTCTAGCTTGGCCACCGGGGAGCTGTTTTTT,CASSYSRSSLATGELFF
TRBJ2-3,TRBV5-4,TRBD1,-,TGTGCCAGCAGCCGGGGACAGGGTATTGCGGATACGCAGTATTTT,CASSRGQGIADTQYF
TRBJ1-3,TRBV18,-,-,TGTGCCAGCTCCCCCGACAGCTCTGGAAACACCATATATTTT,CASSPDSSGNTIYF
TRBJ2-7,TRBV6-6,-,-,TGTGCCAGCAGTTACTCTCCCAGGGGTAGATACGAGCAGTACTTC,CASSYSPRGRYEQYF
TRBJ2-7,TRBV11-3,-,-,TGTGCCAGCAGCCGGGGGGCCGGCGAGCAGTACTTC,CASSRGAGEQYF
TRBJ2-1,TRBV6-6,TRBD1,-,TGTGCCAGCAGTTACACGGCCGGGACAGGGTCAAATGAGCAGTTCTTC,CASSYTAGTGSNEQFF
TRBJ2-2,TRBV9,-,-,TGTGCCAGCAGCGAGAGAACCCTGACCGGGGAGCTGTTTTTT,CASSERTLTGELFF
TRBJ2-5,TRBV5-1,-,-,TGCGCCAGCAGCGGGGGAGGAGCGGAGACCCAGTACTTC,CASSGGGAETQYF
TRBJ1-2,TRBV27,TRBD1,-,TGTGCCAGCAGTTCGATTACAGGGGGGGGCTACACCTTC,CASSSITGGGYTF
TRBJ2-1,TRBV6-5,TRBD2,-,TGTGCCAGCAGTTATTTTAAGCGGGAGACGAGAAATGAGCAGTTCTTC,CASSYFKRETRNEQFF
TRBJ1-2,TRBV5-8,-,-,TGTGCCAGCAGCGATCGGCGGGGCTACACCTTC,CASSDRRGYTF
TRBJ2-1,TRBV24-1,TRBD2,-,TGTGCCACCAGTGATAAGAAGCGGGAGGGAAACAATGAGCAGTTCTTC,CATSDKKREGNNEQFF
TRBJ1-1,TRBV15,-,-,TGTGCCACCAGCAGAAGCCGCAGCGGGTCAGGAAACACTGAAGCTTTCTTT,CATSRSRSGSGNTEAFF
TRBJ1-5,TRBV6-2/TRBV6-3,TRBD1,once,TGTGCCAGCAGTTTACAGGGGAGTAGACAGCCCCAGCATTTT,CASSLQGSRQPQHF
TRBJ2-7,TRBV30,-,-,TGTGCCTGGAGTACCGGAGGAACCTACGAGCAGTACTTC,CAWSTGGTYEQYF
TRBJ1-1,TRBV5-1,-,-,TGCGCCAGCAGCCTAATGGACAGTTCTACTAGGGTGGCTTTCTTT,CASSLMDSSTRVAFF
TRBJ2-3,TRBV6-1,-,once,TGTGCCAGCAGTGACGACCCACGACTTTTTATGGGTACGCAGTATTTT,CASSDDPRLFMGTQYF
TRBJ1-5,TRBV19,-,once,TGTGCCAGTAGTATAGTCGGGACAAGACATAGCAATCAGCCCCAGCATTTT,CASSIVGTRHSNQPQHF
TRBJ1-1,TRBV27,-,-,TGTGCCAGCAGTTCCGTTGAGACAGGATTGGATGAAGCTTTCTTT,CASSSVETGLDEAFF
TRBJ1-1,TRBV7-6,-,once,TGTGCCAGCAGCTCAGGGGCCGGCCTAATCACTGAAGCTTTCTTT,CASSSGAGLITEAFF
TRBJ2-1,TRBV7-3,TRBD1,-,TGTGCCAGCAGCATGACAGGGGGCGGTGAGCAGTTCTTC,CASSMTGGGEQFF
TRBJ2-3,TRBV27,-,-,TGTGCCAGCACCCCCTCGACAGGGAGGTCAGATACGCAGTATTTT,CASTPSTGRSDTQYF
TRBJ1-1,TRBV27,-,-,TGTGCCAGCAGTTTACACTCACAGGTTTTCGGTGAAGCTTTCTTT,CASSLHSQVFGEAFF
TRBJ2-5,TRBV5-1,TRBD1,few,TGCGCCAGCAGCCAGGGGGCCCGAGAGACCCAGTACTTC,CASSQGARETQYF
TRBJ1-1,TRBV12-5,TRBD1,-,TGTGCTAGTGGTCGAAATACAGGGGGCTCGAACACTGAAGCTTTCTTT,CASGRNTGGSNTEAFF
TRBJ1-6,TRBV2,-,-,TGTGCCAGCAGTGAAGAACGAGGGATTTATTCACCCCTCCACTTT,CASSEERGIYSPLHF
TRBJ2-7,TRBV19,-,-,TGTGCCAGTAGTATGGGGAGAATGACATCCGAGCAGTACTTC,CASSMGRMTSEQYF
TRBJ1-5,TRBV6-7,-,few,TGTGCCAGCAGTTACTCCCCGACCCCCAGGGGAGATAGCAATCAGCCCCAGCATTTT,CASSYSPTPRGDSNQPQHF
TRBJ1-4,TRBV18,-,-,TGTGCCAGCTCACTTCTCGTCCCGGCAACTAATGAAAAACTGTTTTTT,CASSLLVPATNEKLFF
TRBJ1-1,TRBV19,TRBD1,-,TGTGCCAGTAGAGGGGACAGCCAAGCTTTCTTT,CASRGDSQAFF
TRBJ1-5,TRBV3-1/TRBV3-2,-,-,TGTGCCAGCAGCCAAGACTATGGCAATCAGCCCCAGCATTTT,CASSQDYGNQPQHF
TRBJ2-7,TRBV5-4,TRBD2,-,TGTGCCAGCAGCTTCGGGGGGGCTGTCAACGAGCAGTACTTC,CASSFGGAVNEQYF
TRBJ1-2,TRBV6-5,TRBD1,-,TGTGCCAGCAAGACAGGGAGCTATGGCTACACCTTC,CASKTGSYGYTF